This TCR beta chain came from a study of OX40 agonist ivuxolimab in advanced cancers. At the level of the study: While on treatment, patients had intravenous ivuxolimab at 0.01 to 10 mg/kg every 2 weeks.

The CDR3 totals 14 residues. Trimming took off 0 bases at V and 4 bases at J, with 9 bases between the two ends. Germline assignment: CDR1 SGHTS and CDR2 YDEGEE. Method: immunoSEQ multiplex PCR; TCRdb's copy keeps in-frame clones and lacks some. The repertoire holds about 50,000 clones, with nearly 95% as singletons. This material consisted of CD4+ or CD8+ T cells sorted from blood, taken in a trial of the OX40 agonist ivuxolimab. The TCR comes from an adult with an advanced solid tumor such as melanoma, head and neck, liver or kidney cancer. The V gene is TRBV5-8, the J gene TRBJ2-3, with D perhaps matching TRBD1 (6 bases). The CDR3 DNA sequence: TGTGCCAGCAGCTTGGACCAGGGGTCAGATACGCAGTATTTT. Encoded protein: CASSLDQGSDTQYF.